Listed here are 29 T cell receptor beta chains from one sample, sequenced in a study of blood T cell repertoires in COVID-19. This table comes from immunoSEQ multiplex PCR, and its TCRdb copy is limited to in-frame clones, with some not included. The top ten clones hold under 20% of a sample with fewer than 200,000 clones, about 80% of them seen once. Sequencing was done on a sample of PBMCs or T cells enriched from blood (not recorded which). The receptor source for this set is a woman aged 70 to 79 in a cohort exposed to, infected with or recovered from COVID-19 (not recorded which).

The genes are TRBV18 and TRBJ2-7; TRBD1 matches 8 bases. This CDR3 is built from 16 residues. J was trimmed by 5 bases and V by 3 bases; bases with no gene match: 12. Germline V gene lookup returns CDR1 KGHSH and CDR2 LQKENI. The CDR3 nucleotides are TGTGCCAGCTCACCCTCGACAGGGGCGGACCCCAACGAGCAGTACTTC. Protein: CASSPSTGADPNEQYF.

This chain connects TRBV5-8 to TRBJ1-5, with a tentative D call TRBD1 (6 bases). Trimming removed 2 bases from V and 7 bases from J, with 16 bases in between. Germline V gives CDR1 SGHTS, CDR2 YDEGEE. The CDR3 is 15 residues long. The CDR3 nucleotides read TGTGCCAGCAGCTTCACAGGGAGAGGAGACCAGCCCCAGCATTTT. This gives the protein CASSFTGRGDQPQHF. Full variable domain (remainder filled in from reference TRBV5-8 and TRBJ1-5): EAGVTQSPTHLIKTRGQQATLRCSPISGHTSVYWYQQALGLGLQFLLWYDEGEERNRGNFPPRFSGRQFPNYSSELNVNALELEDSALYLCASSFTGRGDQPQHFGDGTRLSIL.

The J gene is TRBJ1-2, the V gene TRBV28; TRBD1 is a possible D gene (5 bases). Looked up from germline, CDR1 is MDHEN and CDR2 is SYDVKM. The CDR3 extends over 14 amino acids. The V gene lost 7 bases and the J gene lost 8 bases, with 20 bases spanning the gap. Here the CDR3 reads CASTSPDRRGGYTF. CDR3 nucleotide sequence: TGTGCCAGCACATCCCCGGACCGTCGGGGGGGCTACACCTTC.

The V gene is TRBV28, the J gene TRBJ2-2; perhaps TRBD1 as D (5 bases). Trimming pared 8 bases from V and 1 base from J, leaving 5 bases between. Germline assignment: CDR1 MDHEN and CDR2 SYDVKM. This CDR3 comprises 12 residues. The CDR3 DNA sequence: TGTGCCAGCGACAGGAACACCGGGGAGCTGTTTTTT. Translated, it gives CASDRNTGELFF.

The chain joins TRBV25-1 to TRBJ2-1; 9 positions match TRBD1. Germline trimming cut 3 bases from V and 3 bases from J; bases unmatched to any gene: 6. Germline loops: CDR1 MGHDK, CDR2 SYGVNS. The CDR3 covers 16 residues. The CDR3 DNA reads TGTGCCAGCAGTGAGAACAGGGGGCTCAACTACAATGAGCAGTTCTTC. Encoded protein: CASSENRGLNYNEQFF.

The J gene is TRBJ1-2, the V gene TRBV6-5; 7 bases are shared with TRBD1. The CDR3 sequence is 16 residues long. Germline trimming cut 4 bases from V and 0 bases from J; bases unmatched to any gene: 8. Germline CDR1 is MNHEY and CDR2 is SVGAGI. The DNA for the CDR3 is TGTGCCAGCAGTTGGGGCAGGGGGAGGTCTAACTATGGCTACACCTTC. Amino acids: CASSWGRGRSNYGYTF.

The CDR3 protein is CASSLGTSFSEQFF. For the CDR3, the DNA is TGTGCCAGCAGCTTAGGGACTAGCTTCAGTGAGCAGTTCTTC. The chain employs TRBV7-2 and TRBJ2-1, with TRBD2 matching 8 bases. J gave up 9 bases and V 1 base, and 5 bases lay outside the gene matches. CDR3 length equals 14 residues. From germline, CDR1 is SGHTA and CDR2 FQGNSA.

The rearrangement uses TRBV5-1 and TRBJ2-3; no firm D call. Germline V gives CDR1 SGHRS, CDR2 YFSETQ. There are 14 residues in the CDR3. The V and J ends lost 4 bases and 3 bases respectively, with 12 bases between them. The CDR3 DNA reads TGCGCCAGCAGCGCCAGTCTCAGGACAGATACGCAGTATTTT. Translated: CASSASLRTDTQYF.

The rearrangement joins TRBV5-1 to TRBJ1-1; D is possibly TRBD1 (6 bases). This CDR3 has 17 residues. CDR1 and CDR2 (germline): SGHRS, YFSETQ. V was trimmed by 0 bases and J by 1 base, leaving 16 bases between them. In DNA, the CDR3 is TGCGCCAGCAGCTTGGGACCCAGACAGGCGACGAACACTGAAGCTTTCTTT. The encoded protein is CASSLGPRQATNTEAFF.

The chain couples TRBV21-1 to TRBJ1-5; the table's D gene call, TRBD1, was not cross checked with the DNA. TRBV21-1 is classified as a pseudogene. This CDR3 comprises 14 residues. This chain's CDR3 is CASSRTGGNQPQHF. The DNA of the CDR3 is TGTGCCAGCAGCAGAACAGGGGGCAATCAGCCCCAGCATTTT.

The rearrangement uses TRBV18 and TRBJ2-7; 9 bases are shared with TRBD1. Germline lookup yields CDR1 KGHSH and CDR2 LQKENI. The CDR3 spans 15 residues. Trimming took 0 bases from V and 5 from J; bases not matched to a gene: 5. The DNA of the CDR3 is TGTGCCAGCTCACCACCCGGGACAGGGTTCGACGAGCAGTACTTC. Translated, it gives CASSPPGTGFDEQYF. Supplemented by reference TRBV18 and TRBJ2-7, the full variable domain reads NAGVMQNPRHLVRRRGQEARLRCSPMKGHSHVYWYRQLPEEGLKFMVYLQKENIIDESGMPKERFSAEFPKEGPSILRIQQVVRGDSAAYFCASSPPGTGFDEQYFGPGTRLTVT.

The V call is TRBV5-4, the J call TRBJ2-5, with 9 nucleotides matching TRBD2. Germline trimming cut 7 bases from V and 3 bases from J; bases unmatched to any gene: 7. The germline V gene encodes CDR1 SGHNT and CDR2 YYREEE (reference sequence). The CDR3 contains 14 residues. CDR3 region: CASGPGLAKETQYF. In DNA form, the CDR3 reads TGTGCCAGCGGGCCGGGACTAGCTAAAGAGACCCAGTACTTC.

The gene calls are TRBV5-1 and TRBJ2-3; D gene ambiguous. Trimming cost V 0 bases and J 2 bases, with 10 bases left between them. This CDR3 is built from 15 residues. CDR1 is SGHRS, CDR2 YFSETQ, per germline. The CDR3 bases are TGCGCCAGCAGCTTGGCCGGGTACTACACAGATACGCAGTATTTT. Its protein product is CASSLAGYYTDTQYF.

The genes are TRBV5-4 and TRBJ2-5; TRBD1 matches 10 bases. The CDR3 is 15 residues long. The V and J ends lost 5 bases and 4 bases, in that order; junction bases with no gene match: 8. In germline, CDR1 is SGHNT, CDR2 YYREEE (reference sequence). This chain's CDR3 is CASRTGTGVGETQYF. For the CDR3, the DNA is TGTGCCAGCAGAACCGGGACAGGGGTGGGAGAGACCCAGTACTTC. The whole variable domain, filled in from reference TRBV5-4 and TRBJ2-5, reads ETGVTQSPTHLIKTRGQQVTLRCSSQSGHNTVSWYQQALGQGPQFIFQYYREEENGRGNFPPRFSGLQFPNYSSELNVNALELDDSALYLCASRTGTGVGETQYFGPGTRLLVL.

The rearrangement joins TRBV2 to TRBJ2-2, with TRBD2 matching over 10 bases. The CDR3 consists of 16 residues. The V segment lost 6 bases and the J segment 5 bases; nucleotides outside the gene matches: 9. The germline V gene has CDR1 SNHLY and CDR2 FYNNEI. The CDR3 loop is CASRVAGGSGTGELFF. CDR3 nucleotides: TGTGCCAGCAGGGTAGCGGGAGGCTCGGGGACCGGGGAGCTGTTTTTT.

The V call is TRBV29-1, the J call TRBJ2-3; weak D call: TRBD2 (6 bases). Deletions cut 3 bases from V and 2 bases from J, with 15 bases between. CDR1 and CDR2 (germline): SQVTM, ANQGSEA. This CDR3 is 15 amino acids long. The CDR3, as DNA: TGCAGCGTTGACGGGGGAAGGCCCCCCACAGATACGCAGTATTTT. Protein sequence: CSVDGGRPPTDTQYF.

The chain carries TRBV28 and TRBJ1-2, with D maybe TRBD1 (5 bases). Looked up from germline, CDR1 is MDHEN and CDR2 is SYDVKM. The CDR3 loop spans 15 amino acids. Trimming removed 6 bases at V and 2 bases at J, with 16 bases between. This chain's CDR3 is CASRAPPDSNYGYTF. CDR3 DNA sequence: TGTGCCAGCAGAGCGCCCCCTGACAGCAACTATGGCTACACCTTC.

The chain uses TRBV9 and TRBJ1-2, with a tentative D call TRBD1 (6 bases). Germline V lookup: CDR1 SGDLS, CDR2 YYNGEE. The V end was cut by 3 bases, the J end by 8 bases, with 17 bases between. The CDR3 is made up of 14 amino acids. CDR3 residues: CASSAVPGQYGYTF. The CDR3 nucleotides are TGTGCCAGCAGCGCGGTTCCCGGACAGTACGGCTACACCTTC.

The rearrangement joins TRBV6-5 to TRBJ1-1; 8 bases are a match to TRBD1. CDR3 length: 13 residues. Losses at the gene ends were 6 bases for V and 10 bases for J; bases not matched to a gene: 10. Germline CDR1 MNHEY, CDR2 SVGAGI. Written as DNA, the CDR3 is TGTGCCAGCAGCGGAGGACAGGGCCGTATAGCTTTCTTT. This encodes CASSGGQGRIAFF.

Written as DNA, the CDR3 is TGTGCCAGCAGCTTAGGACTAACATCCTACGAGCAGTACTTC. Protein sequence: CASSLGLTSYEQYF. V and J are TRBV11-2 and TRBJ2-7; maybe TRBD2 (5 bases). Germline V CDR1 and CDR2: SGHAT, FQNNGV. The CDR3 covers 14 residues. V was pared by 1 base and J by 1 base, with 8 bases between.

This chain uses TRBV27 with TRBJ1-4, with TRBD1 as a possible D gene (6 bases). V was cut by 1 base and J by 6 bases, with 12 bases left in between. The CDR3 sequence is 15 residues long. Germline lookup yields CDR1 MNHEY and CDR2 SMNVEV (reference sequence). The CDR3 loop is CASSLWGGPDEKLFF. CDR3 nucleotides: TGTGCCAGCAGTTTATGGGGGGGGCCAGATGAAAAACTGTTTTTT. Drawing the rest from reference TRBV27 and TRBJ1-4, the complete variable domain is EAQVTQNPRYLITVTGKKLTVTCSQNMNHEYMSWYRQDPGLGLRQIYYSMNVEVTDKGDVPEGYKVSRKEKRNFPLILESPSPNQTSLYFCASSLWGGPDEKLFFGSGTQLSVL.

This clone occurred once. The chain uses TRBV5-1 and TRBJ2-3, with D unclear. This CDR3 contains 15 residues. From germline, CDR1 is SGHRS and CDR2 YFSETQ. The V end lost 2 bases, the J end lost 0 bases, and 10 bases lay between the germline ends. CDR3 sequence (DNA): TGCGCCAGCAGCTTATCAGTACAAAGCACAGATACGCAGTATTTT. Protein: CASSLSVQSTDTQYF.

The CDR3 DNA reads as TGTGCCAGCAGCCCTAGCTTGAACACTGAAGCTTTCTTT. Amino acid sequence: CASSPSLNTEAFF. This chain links TRBV7-3 with TRBJ1-1; D is uncertain. Germline V gene data show CDR1 as SGHTA and CDR2 as FQGTGA. V dropped 5 bases and J dropped 0 bases, with 7 bases sitting between them. There are 13 residues in the CDR3. Based on the CDR3 plus reference TRBV7-3 and TRBJ1-1, the full variable domain is GAGVSQTPSNKVTEKGKYVELRCDPISGHTALYWYRQSLGQGPEFLIYFQGTGAADDSGLPNDRFFAVRPEGSVSTLKIQRTERGDSAVYLCASSPSLNTEAFFGQGTRLTVV.

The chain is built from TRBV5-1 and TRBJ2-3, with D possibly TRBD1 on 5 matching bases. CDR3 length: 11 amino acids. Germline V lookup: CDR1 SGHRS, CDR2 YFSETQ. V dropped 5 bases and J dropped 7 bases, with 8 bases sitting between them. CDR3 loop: CASRGRNTQYF. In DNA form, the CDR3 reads TGCGCCAGCAGGGGGCGAAATACGCAGTATTTT.

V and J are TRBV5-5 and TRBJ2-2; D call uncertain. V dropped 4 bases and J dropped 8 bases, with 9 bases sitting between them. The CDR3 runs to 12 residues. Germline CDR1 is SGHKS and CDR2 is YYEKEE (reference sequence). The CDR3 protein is CASSPVNGELFF. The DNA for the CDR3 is TGTGCCAGCAGCCCAGTCAATGGGGAGCTGTTTTTT. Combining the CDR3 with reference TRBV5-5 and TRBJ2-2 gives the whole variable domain DAGVTQSPTHLIKTRGQQVTLRCSPISGHKSVSWYQQVLGQGPQFIFQYYEKEERGRGNFPDRFSARQFPNYSSELNVNALLLGDSALYLCASSPVNGELFFGEGSRLTVL.

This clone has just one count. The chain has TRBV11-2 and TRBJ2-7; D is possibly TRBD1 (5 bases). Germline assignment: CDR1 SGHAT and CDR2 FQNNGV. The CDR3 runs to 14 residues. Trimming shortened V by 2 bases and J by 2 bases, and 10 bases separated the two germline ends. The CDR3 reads CASSLSQDTYEQYF. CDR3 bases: TGTGCCAGCAGCTTATCCCAGGACACCTACGAGCAGTACTTC.

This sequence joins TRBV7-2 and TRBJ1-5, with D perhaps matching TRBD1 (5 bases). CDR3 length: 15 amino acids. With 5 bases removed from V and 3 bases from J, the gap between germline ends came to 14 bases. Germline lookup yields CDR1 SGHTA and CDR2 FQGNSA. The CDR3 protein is CASSGQAGDNQPQHF. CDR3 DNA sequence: TGTGCCAGCAGCGGACAAGCGGGGGACAATCAGCCCCAGCATTTT.

This CDR3 is CATSDPQTGREQYF. In DNA form, the CDR3 reads TGTGCCACCAGTGACCCACAGACAGGGCGCGAGCAGTACTTC. The V call is TRBV24-1, the J call TRBJ2-7, with 7 bases matching TRBD1. The junction had 8 bases not matched to a gene; V was cut back by 4 bases and J by 6 bases. The CDR3 is 14 amino acids. Germline lookup yields CDR1 KGHDR and CDR2 SFDVKD.

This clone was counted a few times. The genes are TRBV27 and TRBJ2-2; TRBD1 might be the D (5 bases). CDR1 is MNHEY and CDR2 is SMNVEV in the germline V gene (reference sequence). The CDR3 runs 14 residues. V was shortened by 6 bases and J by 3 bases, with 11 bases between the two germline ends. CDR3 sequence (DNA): TGTGCCAGCAGGGGCAGGGATTACACCGGGGAGCTGTTTTTT. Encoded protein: CASRGRDYTGELFF.